Listed below are T cell receptor beta chains from one sample, sequenced in a study of T-cell reconstitution after alpha-beta-depleted transplantation in children. TCRdb re-analysed the PCR reads in MiXCR, keeping a single row per CDR3 protein. The sample consists of about 440,000 distinct CDR3 sequences, 43% of them appearing once. The material sequenced was PBMCs, taken before TCRalphabeta/CD19-depleted stem cell transplant. These receptors came from a girl aged 2-10 years with aplastic anemia, due to receive a stem cell transplant. The CDR3 runs from the conserved cysteine through the conserved F or W. The order of the fields is J gene, clone size, D gene, V gene, CDR3 DNA, CDR3 protein. The D gene is left open where the match is weak. Clone size, where shown, is once, few, many, or a class for clones that have expanded.

j_gene: TRBJ2-7
abundance: -
d_gene: TRBD2
v_gene: TRBV9
CDR3nt: TGTGCCAGCAGCCCTCAGGGAGGGAACGAGCAGTACTTC
CDR3aa: CASSPQGGNEQYF

j_gene: TRBJ1-2
abundance: few
d_gene: TRBD1
v_gene: TRBV12-3/TRBV12-4
CDR3nt: TGTGCCAGCACCTCCACAGGGGTACTTGGCTACACCTTC
CDR3aa: CASTSTGVLGYTF

j_gene: TRBJ2-1
abundance: many
d_gene: -
v_gene: TRBV5-1
CDR3nt: TGCGCCAGCAGAAGGTTTAGTAGGGGGGATGAGCAGTTCTTC
CDR3aa: CASRRFSRGDEQFF

j_gene: TRBJ2-7
abundance: -
d_gene: -
v_gene: TRBV7-6
CDR3nt: TGTGCCAGCAGCTTAGGGGAACAGCAGTACTTC
CDR3aa: CASSLGEQQYF

j_gene: TRBJ2-1
abundance: few
d_gene: -
v_gene: TRBV27
CDR3nt: TGTGCCAGCAGTTTAGACCTCTATTCATTCAATGAGCAGTTCTTC
CDR3aa: CASSLDLYSFNEQFF

j_gene: TRBJ2-7
abundance: -
d_gene: -
v_gene: TRBV5-1
CDR3nt: TGCGCCAGCAGCGAAGGGCGGATCTACGAGCAGTACTTC
CDR3aa: CASSEGRIYEQYF

j_gene: TRBJ2-3
abundance: few
d_gene: TRBD2
v_gene: TRBV29-1
CDR3nt: TGCAGCGTTCACGGGACTAGCGGGGGCACAGATACGCAGTATTTT
CDR3aa: CSVHGTSGGTDTQYF

j_gene: TRBJ2-2
abundance: -
d_gene: TRBD1
v_gene: TRBV7-2
CDR3nt: TGTGCCAGCAGCTTTAAAGGGACAGGGAACACCGGGGAGCTGTTTTTT
CDR3aa: CASSFKGTGNTGELFF

j_gene: TRBJ2-7
abundance: few
d_gene: -
v_gene: TRBV3-1
CDR3nt: TGTGCCAGCAGCCAAGACCCTAGCCGATCCTACGAGCAGTACTTC
CDR3aa: CASSQDPSRSYEQYF

j_gene: TRBJ1-5
abundance: -
d_gene: TRBD1
v_gene: TRBV4-2
CDR3nt: TGTGCCAGCAGCCCAGGCGACAGGGTTCGGAGCAATCAGCCCCAGCATTTT
CDR3aa: CASSPGDRVRSNQPQHF

j_gene: TRBJ2-7
abundance: many
d_gene: -
v_gene: TRBV4-1
CDR3nt: TGCGCCAGCAGCCAGAACTCGGAAGGGGGCTACGAGCAGTACTTC
CDR3aa: CASSQNSEGGYEQYF

j_gene: TRBJ2-1
abundance: many
d_gene: TRBD2
v_gene: TRBV12-3/TRBV12-4
CDR3nt: TGTGCCAGCAGACGAACTAGCGGCTCCTACAATGAGCAGTTCTTC
CDR3aa: CASRRTSGSYNEQFF

j_gene: TRBJ2-1
abundance: -
d_gene: TRBD2
v_gene: TRBV10-2
CDR3nt: TGCGCCACCGTGGGACTAGTCTATGAGCAGTTCTTC
CDR3aa: CATVGLVYEQFF

j_gene: TRBJ1-6
abundance: few
d_gene: -
v_gene: TRBV6-5
CDR3nt: TGTGCCAGCAGTTGGACTGATACGGAGCCACCCCTCCACTTT
CDR3aa: CASSWTDTEPPLHF

j_gene: TRBJ2-5
abundance: -
d_gene: -
v_gene: TRBV7-2
CDR3nt: TGTGCCAGCAGCCCGGGGATCGCCCAAAAGACCCAGTACTTC
CDR3aa: CASSPGIAQKTQYF

j_gene: TRBJ2-7
abundance: -
d_gene: TRBD1
v_gene: TRBV4-2
CDR3nt: TGTGCCAGCAGCCAAGGGGACAGGGGGCCCGAGCAGTACTTC
CDR3aa: CASSQGDRGPEQYF

j_gene: TRBJ2-1
abundance: -
d_gene: -
v_gene: TRBV9
CDR3nt: TGTGCCAGCAGCGTAGAAGGGGGGGTCAACAATGAGCAGTTCTTC
CDR3aa: CASSVEGGVNNEQFF

j_gene: TRBJ2-7
abundance: -
d_gene: TRBD1
v_gene: TRBV19
CDR3nt: TGTGCCAGTACCGCAACTGGGGACAGGGGCAAATACGAGCAGTACTTC
CDR3aa: CASTATGDRGKYEQYF

j_gene: TRBJ1-6
abundance: many
d_gene: TRBD1
v_gene: TRBV5-1
CDR3nt: TGCGCCAGCAGCTTGGAGGGGACAGGGAGCTCCTATAATTCACCCCTCCACTTT
CDR3aa: CASSLEGTGSSYNSPLHF

j_gene: TRBJ2-7
abundance: -
d_gene: -
v_gene: TRBV3-1
CDR3nt: TGTGCCAGCAGCCAGACAGCGTCGACCTACGAGCAGTACTTC
CDR3aa: CASSQTASTYEQYF

j_gene: TRBJ1-1
abundance: many
d_gene: -
v_gene: TRBV14
CDR3nt: TGTGCCAGCAGCCTGGGGACGGGGAAGCTAGAAGCTTTCTTT
CDR3aa: CASSLGTGKLEAFF

j_gene: TRBJ2-6
abundance: many
d_gene: -
v_gene: TRBV14
CDR3nt: TGTGCCAGCAGCCAAGAGTGGGGTCACTCTGGGGCCAACGTCCTGACTTTC
CDR3aa: CASSQEWGHSGANVLTF

j_gene: TRBJ2-1
abundance: -
d_gene: -
v_gene: TRBV9
CDR3nt: TGTGCCAGCAGCGTAGGGTCCAGTGTCCTTGATGAGCAGTTCTTC
CDR3aa: CASSVGSSVLDEQFF

j_gene: TRBJ1-1
abundance: -
d_gene: TRBD1
v_gene: TRBV30
CDR3nt: TGTGCCTGGAATGAGGGGGCGGGGGACACTGAAGCTTTCTTT
CDR3aa: CAWNEGAGDTEAFF

j_gene: TRBJ1-2
abundance: few
d_gene: -
v_gene: TRBV9
CDR3nt: TGTGCCAGCAGCGCTGGGGGGGAACCTGGCTATGGCTACACCTTC
CDR3aa: CASSAGGEPGYGYTF

j_gene: TRBJ2-3
abundance: -
d_gene: TRBD2
v_gene: TRBV20-1
CDR3nt: TGCAGTGCTAGACGACTAGCGGGAGGGCGGGGTACGCAGTATTTT
CDR3aa: CSARRLAGGRGTQYF

j_gene: TRBJ2-7
abundance: few
d_gene: TRBD1
v_gene: TRBV27
CDR3nt: TGTGCCAGCAGAAGAGGACAGGGCGCATACGAGCAGTACTTC
CDR3aa: CASRRGQGAYEQYF

j_gene: TRBJ2-1
abundance: -
d_gene: -
v_gene: TRBV20-1
CDR3nt: TGCAGTGCTAGAGGGGGTGGTCTCGGGCTAAATGAGCAGTTCTTC
CDR3aa: CSARGGGLGLNEQFF

j_gene: TRBJ2-3
abundance: few
d_gene: TRBD2
v_gene: TRBV20-1
CDR3nt: TGCAGTGGCACGCCGGGACTAGCGGGAGGTTCCACTTCTTCGCAGTATTTT
CDR3aa: CSGTPGLAGGSTSSQYF

j_gene: TRBJ2-4
abundance: once
d_gene: TRBD1
v_gene: TRBV20-1
CDR3nt: TGCAGTGCCTCGACAGGGCTGTCTCCCAAAAACATTCAGTACTTC
CDR3aa: CSASTGLSPKNIQYF

j_gene: TRBJ2-2
abundance: -
d_gene: -
v_gene: TRBV7-2
CDR3nt: TGTGCCAGCAGCTTACAATGGATCACCGGGACCGGGGAGCTGTTTTTT
CDR3aa: CASSLQWITGTGELFF

j_gene: TRBJ2-3
abundance: -
d_gene: -
v_gene: TRBV5-4
CDR3nt: TGTGCCAGCAGCTTGGAGGGTTGGGGAGATACGCAGTATTTT
CDR3aa: CASSLEGWGDTQYF

j_gene: TRBJ2-3
abundance: -
d_gene: TRBD2
v_gene: TRBV10-3
CDR3nt: TGTGCCATCAGTGAAGGAGGGACTAGCGGGAGACTGGCAGATACGCAGTATTTT
CDR3aa: CAISEGGTSGRLADTQYF

j_gene: TRBJ2-1
abundance: few
d_gene: -
v_gene: TRBV20-1
CDR3nt: TGCAGCCCGGCGCGAAAGTTCAATGAGCAGTTCTTC
CDR3aa: CSPARKFNEQFF

j_gene: TRBJ2-7
abundance: many
d_gene: -
v_gene: TRBV7-2
CDR3nt: TGTGCCAGCAGCTTTAGGGGGGCGTGGGAGCAGTACTTC
CDR3aa: CASSFRGAWEQYF

j_gene: TRBJ2-3
abundance: -
d_gene: TRBD2
v_gene: TRBV5-1
CDR3nt: TGCGCCAGCAGCCTCCCCACTACTAGCGGGGGGCCCACAGATACGCAGTATTTT
CDR3aa: CASSLPTTSGGPTDTQYF

j_gene: TRBJ2-6
abundance: -
d_gene: -
v_gene: TRBV28
CDR3nt: TGTGCCAGCAGCATAACTTTTCGGAGCGCTGGGGCCAACGTCCTGACTTTC
CDR3aa: CASSITFRSAGANVLTF

j_gene: TRBJ1-6
abundance: -
d_gene: -
v_gene: TRBV12-3/TRBV12-4
CDR3nt: TGTGCCAGCAGTTTAATCCTAGGGTCACCCCTCCACTTT
CDR3aa: CASSLILGSPLHF

j_gene: TRBJ2-1
abundance: -
d_gene: -
v_gene: TRBV5-1
CDR3nt: TGCGCCAGCAGCTTACCGCACGCCTACAATGAGCAGTTCTTC
CDR3aa: CASSLPHAYNEQFF

j_gene: TRBJ2-2
abundance: -
d_gene: -
v_gene: TRBV7-2
CDR3nt: TGTGCCAGCAGCATAATCAGGGGTGACACCGGGGAGCTGTTTTTT
CDR3aa: CASSIIRGDTGELFF

j_gene: TRBJ1-2
abundance: -
d_gene: -
v_gene: TRBV6-5
CDR3nt: TGTGCCAGCGGGGCTTCACCCTGGGGCTACACCTTC
CDR3aa: CASGASPWGYTF

j_gene: TRBJ2-3
abundance: -
d_gene: -
v_gene: TRBV7-7
CDR3nt: TGTGCTAGCAGTGCATGTGATACGCAGTATTTT
CDR3aa: CASSACDTQYF

j_gene: TRBJ2-2
abundance: once
d_gene: -
v_gene: TRBV4-1
CDR3nt: TGCGCCAGCAGCCATCCCGTCGCGAACACCGGGGAGCTGTTTTTT
CDR3aa: CASSHPVANTGELFF

j_gene: TRBJ1-2
abundance: -
d_gene: -
v_gene: TRBV20-1
CDR3nt: TGCAGTGCTCCCAGGCTACTCTATGGCTACACCTTC
CDR3aa: CSAPRLLYGYTF

j_gene: TRBJ2-7
abundance: -
d_gene: -
v_gene: TRBV20-1
CDR3nt: TGCAGTGGGGACGGGAGAGGCGACGAGCAGTACTTC
CDR3aa: CSGDGRGDEQYF

j_gene: TRBJ2-2
abundance: many
d_gene: -
v_gene: TRBV18
CDR3nt: TGTGCCAGCTCACCATTGGGACAGAACACCGGGGAGCTGTTTTTT
CDR3aa: CASSPLGQNTGELFF

j_gene: TRBJ2-3
abundance: once
d_gene: -
v_gene: TRBV7-6
CDR3nt: TGTGCCAGCAGCTTAGATTTAACAGATACGCAGTATTTT
CDR3aa: CASSLDLTDTQYF

j_gene: TRBJ2-1
abundance: many
d_gene: -
v_gene: TRBV5-1
CDR3nt: TGCGCCAGCAGCTCGTATGGACAGAGTGGCTACAATGAGCAGTTCTTC
CDR3aa: CASSSYGQSGYNEQFF

j_gene: TRBJ1-1
abundance: many
d_gene: -
v_gene: TRBV12-3/TRBV12-4
CDR3nt: TGTGCCAGCAGTTCCTGGAGGGGCCTGAACACTGAAGCTTTCTTT
CDR3aa: CASSSWRGLNTEAFF

j_gene: TRBJ1-5
abundance: -
d_gene: -
v_gene: TRBV20-1
CDR3nt: TGCAGTGCTAGAGATCGGACACTTGGAAATCAGCCCCAGCATTTT
CDR3aa: CSARDRTLGNQPQHF

j_gene: TRBJ2-3
abundance: many
d_gene: -
v_gene: TRBV5-1
CDR3nt: TGCGCCAGCAGCTTGGGCCCAGGGAGGCCAGATACGCAGTATTTT
CDR3aa: CASSLGPGRPDTQYF

j_gene: TRBJ2-3
abundance: many
d_gene: -
v_gene: TRBV7-2
CDR3nt: TGTGCCAGCAGCTTAGTGTCAGGGGGCACAGATACGCAGTATTTT
CDR3aa: CASSLVSGGTDTQYF

j_gene: TRBJ2-1
abundance: many
d_gene: TRBD2
v_gene: TRBV9
CDR3nt: TGTGCCAGCAGCGGTCAACGGGAGGGCCGTTACAATGAGCAGTTCTTC
CDR3aa: CASSGQREGRYNEQFF